These 17 T cell receptor beta chains share one sample of origin, sequenced in a study of blood T cell repertoires in COVID-19. Sequenced by immunoSEQ multiplex PCR; TCRdb stores in-frame clones only, minus some. The sample includes 200,000 to 250,000 clones, less than 90% seen only once; the top ten take roughly 2.5%. Sequencing was performed on PBMCs or T cells enriched from blood (not recorded which). The receptors derive from a woman aged 25 to 45 who had recovered from COVID-19.

The sample holds one count of this clone. The chain has TRBV5-1 and TRBJ2-3; D not certain. Looked up from germline, CDR1 is SGHRS and CDR2 is YFSETQ. CDR3 length: 15 amino acids. The germline V and J ends were trimmed by 0 bases and 2 bases, with 10 bases remaining between them. The CDR3 coding sequence is TGCGCCAGCAGCTTGGAGAGCAGCGCCACAGATACGCAGTATTTT. Translating it yields CASSLESSATDTQYF.

The gene calls are TRBV3-1 (or the pseudogene TRBV3-2) and TRBJ1-1; D call uncertain. From germline, CDR1 is LGHDT and CDR2 YNNKEL (reference sequence). V was shortened by 1 base and J by 5 bases, with 5 bases between the two germline ends. CDR3 length: 12 amino acids. CDR3 region: CASSQGVTEAFF. The CDR3 region has the DNA TGTGCCAGCAGCCAAGGAGTTACTGAAGCTTTCTTT.

V is TRBV7-9 and J is TRBJ2-5; 9 bases match TRBD2. The CDR3 contains 16 residues. With V trimmed by 5 bases and J by 1 base, 8 bases remained unmatched. Germline V gene data show CDR1 as SEHNR and CDR2 as FQNEAQ (reference sequence). The CDR3 protein is CASSQSGRGGQETQYF. The CDR3 nucleotides read TGTGCCAGCAGCCAAAGCGGGCGGGGGGGCCAAGAGACCCAGTACTTC.

The chain joins TRBV7-8 to TRBJ2-5, with a possible D match to TRBD1 (6 bases). The V gene lost 0 bases and the J gene lost 4 bases, with 12 bases spanning the gap. This CDR3 has 15 amino acids. CDR1 SGHVS and CDR2 FQNEAQ come from the germline V gene. The CDR3 loop is CASSLAGARGETQYF. The CDR3 DNA follows: TGTGCCAGCAGCTTAGCGGGGGCCAGGGGAGAGACCCAGTACTTC.

The rearrangement links TRBV10-1 to TRBJ2-7; D is possibly TRBD1 (5 bases). The CDR3 extends over 14 amino acids. Germline lookup yields CDR1 WNHNN and CDR2 SYGVQD (reference sequence). Trimming removed 10 bases from V and 0 bases from J, with 16 bases in between. CDR3 sequence (DNA): TGCGCCAAGACACAGGTACCTAGCTCCTACGAGCAGTACTTC. Translation gives CAKTQVPSSYEQYF.

This chain connects TRBV7-9 to TRBJ2-1, with D maybe TRBD1 (5 bases). CDR1 is SEHNR and CDR2 is FQNEAQ in the germline V gene (reference sequence). V lost 0 bases and J lost 9, with 9 bases in between. CDR3 length equals 13 residues. The CDR3 DNA reads TGTGCCAGCAGCTTAGCCTCAGGGATTGAGCAGTTCTTC. This translates into CASSLASGIEQFF.

This clone was detected many times. V and J are TRBV6-5 and TRBJ2-5, with 9 bases aligning to TRBD2. The CDR3 has 14 amino acids. The V gene's germline CDR1 is MNHEY and CDR2 SVGAGI. V shed 8 bases, J shed 5 bases, and the junction held 9 bases outside the gene matches. The CDR3 DNA follows: TGTGCCAGCGGAGAGGGCGGGGGGGCGGAGACCCAGTACTTC. It encodes CASGEGGGAETQYF.

The count of this clone is one. The rearrangement uses TRBV19 and TRBJ1-2; D possibly corresponds to TRBD1 (5 bases). The CDR3 consists of 14 residues. Trimming took off 10 bases at V and 2 bases at J, with 17 bases between the two ends. CDR1 and CDR2 from the germline V gene are LNHDA and SQIVND (reference sequence). The CDR3 region is CATRTRGVNYGYTF. In DNA form, the CDR3 reads TGTGCCACTCGAACTCGGGGGGTGAACTATGGCTACACCTTC.

The gene calls are TRBV19 and TRBJ1-5, with D perhaps matching TRBD1 (5 bases). The CDR3 runs 16 residues. Germline assignment: CDR1 LNHDA and CDR2 SQIVND (reference sequence). Trimming stripped 3 bases from V and 2 bases from J, with 14 bases between. CDR3 sequence: CASSMARGGGNQPQHF. The CDR3 bases are TGTGCCAGTAGTATGGCTAGGGGAGGAGGCAATCAGCCCCAGCATTTT.

The chain recombines TRBV7-8 with TRBJ2-7; 10 bases align to TRBD2. The CDR3 is 16 residues long. CDR1 is SGHVS and CDR2 is FQNEAQ in the germline V gene. With V trimmed by 1 base and J by 1 base, 4 bases remained unmatched. The CDR3 loop reads CASSLDGSGGSYEQYF. CDR3 nucleotide sequence: TGTGCCAGCAGCTTAGATGGTAGCGGGGGGTCCTACGAGCAGTACTTC. Complete variable domain (other parts from reference TRBV7-8 and TRBJ2-7): GAGVSQSPRYKVAKRGQDVALRCDPISGHVSLFWYQQALGQGPEFLTYFQNEAQLDKSGLPSDRFFAERPEGSVSTLKIQRTQQEDSAVYLCASSLDGSGGSYEQYFGPGTRLTVT.

The chain combines TRBV2 with TRBJ1-1; no firm D call. The CDR3 contains 12 residues. The germline CDR1 and CDR2 sequences are SNHLY and FYNNEI. V was trimmed by 4 bases and J by 5 bases, leaving 8 bases between them. CDR3 protein: CASSVSETEAFF. The CDR3 DNA reads TGTGCCAGCAGTGTATCGGAGACTGAAGCTTTCTTT.

The V and J genes are TRBV27 and TRBJ2-2; 8 bases map to TRBD1. Germline V lookup: CDR1 MNHEY, CDR2 SMNVEV (reference sequence). This CDR3 spans 16 amino acids. The V gene end was trimmed by 1 base and the J gene end by 7 bases; junction bases not matched to a gene: 8. CDR3: CASSLWVRGPIGELFF. In nucleotides, the CDR3 is TGTGCCAGCAGTTTATGGGTCAGGGGGCCGATCGGGGAGCTGTTTTTT.

The rearrangement joins TRBV9 to TRBJ2-1; perhaps TRBD1 as D (6 bases). CDR3 size: 15 residues. In germline, CDR1 is SGDLS, CDR2 YYNGEE. Trimming stripped 0 bases from V and 7 bases from J, with 14 bases between. The CDR3 reads CASSVAGGSGNEQFF. CDR3 DNA sequence: TGTGCCAGCAGCGTAGCTGGGGGCTCAGGGAATGAGCAGTTCTTC.

The chain combines TRBV7-2 with TRBJ1-2, with a weak D call TRBD1 (5 bases). The CDR3 has 14 residues. CDR1 and CDR2 from the germline V gene are SGHTA and FQGNSA. V lost 1 base and J 4 bases, leaving 10 bases between the germline ends. The CDR3 sequence: CASSLGARAYGYTF. In DNA, the CDR3 is TGTGCCAGCAGCTTAGGAGCCAGGGCCTATGGCTACACCTTC.

The chain links TRBV5-1 to TRBJ2-7, with TRBD1 matching 7 bases. This CDR3 comprises 14 residues. Losses at the gene ends were 0 bases for V and 3 bases for J; bases not matched to a gene: 3. CDR1 and CDR2 from the germline V gene are SGHRS and YFSETQ. DNA for the CDR3: TGCGCCAGCAGCTTGGGACAGGGAAACTACGAGCAGTACTTC. Translating gives CASSLGQGNYEQYF.

The table lists this clone with a count of one. J is TRBJ1-2 and V is TRBV5-1; 10 nucleotides match TRBD1. CDR1 SGHRS and CDR2 YFSETQ come from the germline V gene. CDR3 length: 13 residues. The trim removed 4 bases at V and 10 bases at J, leaving 7 bases unmatched. The CDR3 loop is CASSPGQGVDYTF. The CDR3 bases are TGCGCCAGCAGCCCAGGACAGGGGGTAGACTACACCTTC.

The rearrangement uses TRBV19 and TRBJ2-2, with 9 positions matching TRBD2. The CDR3 totals 17 residues. V shed 2 bases and J 5 bases; nucleotides not matched to a gene: 9. CDR1 is LNHDA, CDR2 SQIVND, per germline (reference sequence). CDR3 DNA sequence: TGTGCCAGTAGTATACGGTCCGTAGCGGGGGCGACCGGGGAGCTGTTTTTT. Translation gives CASSIRSVAGATGELFF.